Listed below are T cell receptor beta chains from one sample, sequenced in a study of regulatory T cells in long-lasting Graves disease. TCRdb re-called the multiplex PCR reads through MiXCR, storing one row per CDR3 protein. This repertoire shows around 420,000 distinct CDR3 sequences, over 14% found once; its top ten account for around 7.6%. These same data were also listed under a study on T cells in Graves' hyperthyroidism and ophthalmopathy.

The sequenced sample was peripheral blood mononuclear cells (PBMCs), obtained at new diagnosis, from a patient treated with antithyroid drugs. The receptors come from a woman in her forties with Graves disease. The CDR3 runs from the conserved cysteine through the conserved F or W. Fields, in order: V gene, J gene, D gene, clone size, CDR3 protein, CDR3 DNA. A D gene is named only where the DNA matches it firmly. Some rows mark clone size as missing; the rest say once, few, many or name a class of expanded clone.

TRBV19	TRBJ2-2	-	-	CASSIPNTGELFF	TGTGCCAGTAGTATTCCGAACACCGGGGAGCTGTTTTTT
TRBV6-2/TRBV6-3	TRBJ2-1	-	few	CASSRAGSYNEQFF	TGTGCCAGCAGCCGGGCGGGCTCCTACAATGAGCAGTTCTTC
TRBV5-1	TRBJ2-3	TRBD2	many	CASSSGPLAGASTDTQYF	TGCGCCAGCAGCTCCGGTCCTCTAGCGGGAGCTAGCACAGATACGCAGTATTTT
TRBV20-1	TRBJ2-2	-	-	CSARGPGELFF	TGCAGTGCTCGCGGGCCCGGGGAGCTGTTTTTT
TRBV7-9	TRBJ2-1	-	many	CASSVLHQGDNEQFF	TGTGCCAGCAGCGTATTACACCAGGGTGACAATGAGCAGTTCTTC
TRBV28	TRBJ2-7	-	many	CASSNHRDPTEQYF	TGTGCCAGCAGTAACCACCGGGACCCTACCGAGCAGTACTTC
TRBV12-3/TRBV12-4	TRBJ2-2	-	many	CASSLMAGTGELFF	TGTGCCAGCAGTTTAATGGCGGGCACCGGGGAGCTGTTTTTT
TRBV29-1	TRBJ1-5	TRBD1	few	CSVVGTGNQPQHF	TGCAGCGTTGTCGGGACAGGGAATCAGCCCCAGCATTTT
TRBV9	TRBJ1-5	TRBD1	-	CASSQGQATGPQHF	TGTGCCAGCAGCCAAGGACAGGCGACAGGGCCCCAGCATTTT
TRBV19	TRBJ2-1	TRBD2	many	CASSMLTSGTFEQFF	TGTGCCAGTAGTATGCTGACTAGCGGGACGTTTGAGCAGTTCTTC
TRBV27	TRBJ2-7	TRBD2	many	CASSLTSGTTYEQYF	TGTGCCAGCAGTTTGACTAGCGGGACGACCTACGAGCAGTACTTC
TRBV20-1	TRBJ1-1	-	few	CSARKGSHGMNTEAFF	TGCAGTGCTCGAAAGGGGTCCCACGGGATGAACACTGAAGCTTTCTTT
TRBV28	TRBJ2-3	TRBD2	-	CASSLRYIEGLAVTDTQYF	TGTGCCAGCAGTTTAAGGTACATTGAGGGACTAGCGGTCACAGATACGCAGTATTTT
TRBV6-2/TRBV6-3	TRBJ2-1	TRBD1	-	CASSDTGDEQFF	TGTGCCAGCAGTGACACAGGGGATGAGCAGTTCTTC
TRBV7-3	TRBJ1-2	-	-	CASRRGQGRIPNYGYTF	TGTGCCAGCAGACGGGGGCAGGGACGAATTCCTAACTATGGCTACACCTTC
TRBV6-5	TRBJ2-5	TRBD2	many	CASSYSALAGQETQYF	TGTGCCAGCAGTTACTCCGCCCTAGCGGGACAAGAGACCCAGTACTTC
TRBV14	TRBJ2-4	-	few	CASSREDAKNIQYF	TGTGCCAGCAGCAGGGAGGATGCCAAAAACATTCAGTACTTC
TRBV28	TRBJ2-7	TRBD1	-	CASSLPGQGAQGQYF	TGTGCCAGCAGTTTACCGGGACAGGGGGCTCAGGGGCAGTACTTC
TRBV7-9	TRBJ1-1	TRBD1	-	CASRTGAGTEAFF	TGTGCCAGCAGGACAGGGGCGGGGACTGAAGCTTTCTTT
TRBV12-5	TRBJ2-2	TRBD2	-	CASGPPRAGGPSNTGELFF	TGTGCTAGTGGCCCCCCCCGGGCGGGAGGGCCTTCGAACACCGGGGAGCTGTTTTTT
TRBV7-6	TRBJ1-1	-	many	CASSFGGTTEAFF	TGTGCCAGCAGCTTTGGGGGAACAACTGAAGCTTTCTTT
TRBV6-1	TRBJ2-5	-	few	CASCPGPWETQYF	TGTGCCAGCTGCCCGGGACCGTGGGAGACCCAGTACTTC
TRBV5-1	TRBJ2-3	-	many	CASSSTTDTQYF	TGCGCCAGCAGCAGTACAACAGATACGCAGTATTTT
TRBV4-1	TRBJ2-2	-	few	CASSQDVVAGAVGELFF	TGCGCCAGCAGCCAAGACGTGGTGGCAGGGGCGGTCGGGGAGCTGTTTTTT
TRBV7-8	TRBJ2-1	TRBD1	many	CASNPSTGQGLTYNEQFF	TGTGCCAGCAACCCTAGCACCGGACAGGGGCTTACGTACAATGAGCAGTTCTTC
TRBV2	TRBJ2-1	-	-	CASSDSGSYNEQFF	TGTGCCAGCAGTGATTCAGGATCCTACAATGAGCAGTTCTTC
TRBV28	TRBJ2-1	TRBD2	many	CASSLTLLAGAGEQFF	TGTGCCAGCAGTTTAACGTTACTAGCGGGAGCGGGTGAGCAGTTCTTC
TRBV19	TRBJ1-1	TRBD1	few	CASSLWGQGTNTEAFF	TGTGCCAGCTCCCTCTGGGGACAGGGTACGAACACTGAAGCTTTCTTT
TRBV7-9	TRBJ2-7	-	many	CASSLDGTYEQYF	TGTGCCAGCAGCTTAGATGGTACCTACGAGCAGTACTTC
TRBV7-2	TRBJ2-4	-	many	CASREQQGNIQYF	TGTGCCAGCAGAGAACAACAGGGCAACATTCAGTACTTC
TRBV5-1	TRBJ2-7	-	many	CASSLGEDYEQYF	TGCGCCAGCAGCCTAGGGGAAGACTACGAGCAGTACTTC
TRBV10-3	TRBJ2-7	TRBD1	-	CAISEDRGDAYEQYF	TGTGCCATCAGTGAAGACAGGGGTGACGCCTACGAGCAGTACTTC
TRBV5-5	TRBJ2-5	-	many	CASSLGFEETQYF	TGTGCCAGCAGCTTGGGGTTCGAAGAGACCCAGTACTTC
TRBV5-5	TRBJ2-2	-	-	CASSLLPGQNTGELFF	TGTGCCAGCAGCCTTCTCCCGGGACAGAACACCGGGGAGCTGTTTTTT
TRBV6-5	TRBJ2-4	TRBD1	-	CASSYRDRGKEKNIQYF	TGTGCCAGCAGTTACCGGGACAGAGGTAAAGAAAAAAACATTCAGTACTTC
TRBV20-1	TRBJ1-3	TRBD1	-	CSAIRQGTGNTIYF	TGCAGTGCTATTAGACAGGGCACTGGAAACACCATATATTTT
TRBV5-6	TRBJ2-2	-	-	CASSPVGANTGELFF	TGTGCCAGCAGCCCCGTGGGGGCGAACACCGGGGAGCTGTTTTTT
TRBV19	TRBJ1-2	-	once	CASSILGTDGYTF	TGTGCCAGTAGTATCTTGGGAACGGATGGCTACACCTTC
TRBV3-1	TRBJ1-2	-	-	CASSILGGGAYGYTF	TGTGCCAGCAGTATCCTCGGGGGGGGCGCTTATGGCTACACCTTC
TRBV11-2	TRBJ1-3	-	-	CASSHTGLSGNTIYF	TGTGCCAGCAGCCACACAGGTCTCTCTGGAAACACCATATATTTT
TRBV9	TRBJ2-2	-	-	CASSVDPAATGELFF	TGTGCCAGCAGCGTAGACCCAGCGGCCACCGGGGAGCTGTTTTTT
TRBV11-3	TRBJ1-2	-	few	CASREDGQNYGYTF	TGTGCCAGCAGGGAGGATGGGCAGAACTATGGCTACACCTTC
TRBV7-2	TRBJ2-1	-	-	CASSLSVQLVGEQFF	TGTGCCAGCAGCTTATCGGTCCAGTTGGTCGGTGAGCAGTTCTTC
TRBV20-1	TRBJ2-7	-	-	CSAILDRNTYEQYF	TGCAGTGCTATCTTAGACAGGAATACCTACGAGCAGTACTTC
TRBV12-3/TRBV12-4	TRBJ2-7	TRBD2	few	CASSSSGLAGHYEQYF	TGTGCCAGCAGTTCGTCGGGACTAGCGGGGCACTACGAGCAGTACTTC
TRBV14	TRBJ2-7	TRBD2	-	CASSHSGSWYEQYF	TGTGCCAGCAGCCATAGCGGGAGTTGGTACGAGCAGTACTTC
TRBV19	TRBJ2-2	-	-	CASRRVNTGELFF	TGTGCCAGCAGGCGGGTGAACACCGGGGAGCTGTTTTTT
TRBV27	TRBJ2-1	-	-	CAGSLEVDPFYNEQFF	TGTGCCGGCAGTTTAGAGGTAGACCCATTCTACAATGAGCAGTTCTTC
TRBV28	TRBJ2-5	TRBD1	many	CASSPRQGRFETQYF	TGTGCCAGCAGTCCCCGACAGGGGCGGTTCGAGACCCAGTACTTC
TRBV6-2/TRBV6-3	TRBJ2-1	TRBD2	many	CASSELAGGSYNEQFF	TGTGCCAGCAGTGAACTAGCGGGGGGTTCCTACAATGAGCAGTTCTTC
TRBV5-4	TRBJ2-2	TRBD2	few	CASSSGPAGGDTGELFF	TGTGCCAGCAGCTCGGGGCCAGCGGGAGGGGACACCGGGGAGCTGTTTTTT
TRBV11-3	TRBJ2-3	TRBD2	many	CASSLDLGGTSGTDTQYF	TGTGCCAGCAGCTTAGATCTCGGAGGGACTAGCGGCACAGATACGCAGTATTTT
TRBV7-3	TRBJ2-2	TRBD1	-	CASSWGPGQGDTGELFF	TGTGCCAGCAGCTGGGGACCGGGACAGGGGGACACCGGGGAGCTGTTTTTT